This T cell receptor beta chain was documented in a study of T cells after yellow fever vaccination (dated by TCRdb to between 2018 and 2021). For context, the study as a whole: The SMART-Seq v4 Ultra Low Input RNA kit was used to prepare libraries from fractions with low cell numbers. To follow T-cell clones before and after primary and booster YFV17D yellow fever vaccination, bulk TCR alpha and beta repertoires were sequenced over time. Two healthy male donors made up the cohort, one aged 18 to 29 years and the other aged 30 to 40 years. Bulk PBMC replicates and cell subsets were isolated from blood drawn at multiple timepoints before and after both primary and secondary immunization. Beyond this particular receptor, the publication reports: Only a couple of donors were included in the study, so the extent to which the findings can be generalized is limited. Computational filtering was needed because FACS-sorted repertoires could contain abundant contaminating clonotypes from the bulk population. Most clones expanded after primary vaccination (96% of CD4 and approximately 90% of CD8) were re-detected after the booster, suggesting that broad memory maintenance occurred. A small fraction of clonotypes showed up in both the CD4 and CD8 compartments, probably as a result of convergent recombination. The secondary T-cell response was found to be weaker but faster than the primary response, with a peak reached on day 5 rather than on day 15.

Trimming removed 1 base from V and 5 bases from J, leaving 17 bases between the germline ends. There are 17 amino acids in the CDR3, from cysteine to phenylalanine inclusive. Here the CDR3 DNA is all that survives: 51 bases in frame from base 1. Based on the germline V gene (reference sequence), the CDR1 and CDR2 sequences are SEHNR and FQNEAQ. The sequencer was an Illumina NovaSeq 6000. TCR cDNA was made using 5'RACE template switching, a step that added a universal primer site and unique molecular identifiers. Priming of cDNA synthesis was performed from both the TCR alpha and TCR beta constant segments. Library amplification used two PCR steps, and the second PCR step added sample barcodes and sequencing adapters. Sequencing of libraries was performed on Illumina HiSeq 2500 (2x100 bp) or NovaSeq (2x150 bp). The study's processing was this. MIGEC was used to demultiplex reads and collapse the reads into UMI consensus sequences, and MiXCR was used for V(D)J alignment. Clonotypes responding to the vaccine were identified with edgeR on replicate PBMC samples, with the criteria of FDR below 0.01 and a log2 fold change above 5 up to day 15. CD4 or CD8 identity was assigned to each bulk clonotype according to whether the clonotype was present at higher abundance in the sequenced CD4 repertoire or the sequenced CD8 repertoire. TCRdb handled the public reads itself, with Q25 trimming in fastp and clone calling in MiXCR, and kept productive beta chains. Each entry merges the rows of one CDR3 protein and shows their most common DNA and genes. The V and J calls here are based on TCRdb, not the publication. For this sample the table gives about 220,000 distinct CDR3 sequences, of which approximately 3.3% were detected only once. The top ten clonotypes cover about 3% of the sample.

Notes on this clonotype: No antigen is known for it. No base quality values were provided; no much bigger clone lies one nucleotide off.

Interpreted using the paper, the treatment or condition label stands for: live attenuated yellow fever vaccine strain. PBMCs were isolated from peripheral blood using a standard Ficoll-Paque protocol. Dynabeads CD4 and CD8 positive selection kits were used to isolate the CD4 and CD8 T-cell fractions. TriZol was used to extract RNA from bulk PBMCs, from CD4 and CD8 fractions, and from dextramer-positive and dextramer-negative fractions. The V gene is TRBV7-9 and the J gene is TRBJ2-2; confidence is insufficient to name the D gene. This clonotype was sampled from a young man who received the YFV17D yellow fever vaccine. The sample was CD4+ T cells sorted from PBMCs, taken 10 days after the yellow fever booster vaccination. CDR3 loop: CASSLVFTRRWTGELFF. The nucleotide sequence reads as follows: TGTGCCAGCAGCTTAGTATTTACCCGAAGGTGGACCGGGGAGCTGTTTTTT.